The source of this TCR beta chain is a study of T cell responses to AZD1222 COVID-19 vaccine. TCRdb keeps only in-frame clones here, not all; method: immunoSEQ multiplex PCR. The table has about 160,000 clones, around 89% seen once. In regard to this clone: The antigen is unknown.

Study-level findings and limits: Sampled repertoires all dated from after the peak T cell response. The study identified only five or six AZD1222 recipients as seropositive at baseline. Donors were largely white British and mainly female; clonal diversity was possibly underestimated.

This receptor was taken from an adult who received the AZD1222 COVID-19 vaccine. The sample consisted of peripheral blood, taken 28 days after the second AZD1222 dose.

The CDR3 bases are TGCGCCAGCAGTGAGGGAAGTCAGCCCCAGCATTTT. It is translated as CASSEGSQPQHF. The gene calls are TRBV10-1 and TRBJ1-5; D is uncertain. There are 12 residues in the CDR3. V was shortened by 2 bases and J by 6 bases, with 5 bases between the two germline ends. The germline gives CDR1 WNHNN, CDR2 SYGVQD (reference sequence).